The rows below give T cell receptor beta chains drawn from one sample of a study of blood T cell repertoires in COVID-19. Measured with immunoSEQ multiplex PCR; TCRdb has only the in-frame clones, and not every one. The sample shows over 150,000 clones, roughly 83% of them seen only once. Sequencing input: peripheral blood. The receptors originated from a woman in her fifties or sixties with acute or convalescent COVID-19. CDR3s include the opening cysteine and the closing phenylalanine or tryptophan. The order of the fields is D gene, J gene, clone size, V gene, CDR3 DNA, CDR3 protein. D genes are given only for firm matches. Some rows mark clone size as missing; the rest say once, few, many or name a class of expanded clone.

D gene: TRBD1
J gene: TRBJ1-1
clone size: -
V gene: TRBV7-9
CDR3 DNA: TGTGCCAGCAGCCCGCGGACAGGGGAGGCTTTCTTT
CDR3 protein: CASSPRTGEAFF

D gene: TRBD2
J gene: TRBJ2-3
clone size: many
V gene: TRBV19
CDR3 DNA: TGTGCCAGTAGTACTGGGACTACTTTCACAGATACGCAGTATTTT
CDR3 protein: CASSTGTTFTDTQYF

D gene: -
J gene: TRBJ1-1
clone size: -
V gene: TRBV20-1
CDR3 DNA: TGCAGTGCTAGTGGGGGCGGGGCACTCCGGGGAACTGAAGCTTTCTTT
CDR3 protein: CSASGGGALRGTEAFF

D gene: -
J gene: TRBJ2-3
clone size: -
V gene: TRBV4-1
CDR3 DNA: TGCGCCAGCAGCCTAGGGGGGGCTAAGACAGATACGCAGTATTTT
CDR3 protein: CASSLGGAKTDTQYF

D gene: -
J gene: TRBJ1-1
clone size: -
V gene: TRBV19
CDR3 DNA: TGTGCCAGTAGCCCTTCGGGGACAACGAACACTGAAGCTTTCTTT
CDR3 protein: CASSPSGTTNTEAFF

D gene: -
J gene: TRBJ2-1
clone size: -
V gene: TRBV2
CDR3 DNA: TGTGCCAGCAGTGATTTTGGGCGGGGGCAATACAATGAGCAGTTCTTC
CDR3 protein: CASSDFGRGQYNEQFF

D gene: TRBD1
J gene: TRBJ2-1
clone size: -
V gene: TRBV7-2
CDR3 DNA: TGTGCCAGCAGCTTAGCGGCAGGGGGCTCCTACAATGAGCAGTTCTTC
CDR3 protein: CASSLAAGGSYNEQFF

D gene: -
J gene: TRBJ2-7
clone size: -
V gene: TRBV7-9
CDR3 DNA: TGTGCCAGCAGCTTAGCGAAAGGTAAGGACTTCGTTGGCTTC
CDR3 protein: CASSLAKGKDFVGF

D gene: TRBD2
J gene: TRBJ2-3
clone size: -
V gene: TRBV5-1
CDR3 DNA: TGCGCCAGCAGCCCGGGAGGGGAGGGCACAGATACGCAGTATTTT
CDR3 protein: CASSPGGEGTDTQYF

D gene: -
J gene: TRBJ1-1
clone size: -
V gene: TRBV20-1
CDR3 DNA: TGCAGTGCTACAGTAAACACTGAAGCTTTCTTT
CDR3 protein: CSATVNTEAFF

D gene: -
J gene: TRBJ1-1
clone size: -
V gene: TRBV5-1
CDR3 DNA: TGCGCCAGCAGCTTTTCCGGGGCCGGGGGCACTGAAGCTTTCTTT
CDR3 protein: CASSFSGAGGTEAFF

D gene: TRBD1
J gene: TRBJ1-2
clone size: -
V gene: TRBV27
CDR3 DNA: TGTGCCAGCAGCGGACAGGGGGCGCGGTATGGCTACACCTTC
CDR3 protein: CASSGQGARYGYTF

D gene: TRBD1
J gene: TRBJ2-7
clone size: -
V gene: TRBV3-1/TRBV3-2
CDR3 DNA: TGTGCCAGCAGCCCTGGGACAGGGAACGAGCAGTACTTC
CDR3 protein: CASSPGTGNEQYF

D gene: -
J gene: TRBJ1-5
clone size: -
V gene: TRBV7-8
CDR3 DNA: TGTGCCAGCAGCTTAGCGGCAGGCAGCAATCAGCCCCAGCATTTT
CDR3 protein: CASSLAAGSNQPQHF

D gene: TRBD1
J gene: TRBJ2-1
clone size: -
V gene: TRBV18
CDR3 DNA: TGTGCCAGCTCCCGGTCGCAAGGACAGGGGGTAATTGGTGAGCAGTTCTTC
CDR3 protein: CASSRSQGQGVIGEQFF